These 16 T cell receptor beta chains originate from one sample sequenced in a study of blood T cell repertoires in COVID-19. Data came from immunoSEQ multiplex PCR; TCRdb stores just in-frame clones and leaves some out. The table records roughly 63,000 clones, roughly 90% of them present only once. The sequencing sample was made of peripheral blood. Every receptor here comes from a woman between 50 and 59 years old with active or convalescent COVID-19.

This clone was seen a handful of times. The chain recombines TRBV9 with TRBJ2-3; D might be TRBD2 (6 bases). Germline V lookup: CDR1 SGDLS, CDR2 YYNGEE. The CDR3 consists of 14 residues. The V gene lost 3 bases and the J gene lost 5 bases, with 13 bases spanning the gap. The CDR3 reads CASSGPGEGDTQYF. CDR3 coding DNA: TGTGCCAGCAGCGGCCCGGGAGAAGGAGATACGCAGTATTTT.

This chain uses TRBV15 with TRBJ2-3, with 10 nucleotides matching TRBD2. Germline assignment: CDR1 LNHNV and CDR2 YYDKDF (reference sequence). There are 15 residues in the CDR3. With V trimmed by 5 bases and J by 1 base, 3 bases remained unmatched. The CDR3 bases are TGTGCCACCAGCGGCGGGACTAGCGGCACAGATACGCAGTATTTT. Translated: CATSGGTSGTDTQYF.

The rearrangement joins TRBV18 to TRBJ1-3; 12 positions agree with TRBD1. CDR1 is KGHSH, CDR2 LQKENI, per germline. CDR3 length: 17 amino acids. J lost 4 bases, V lost 0 bases, and 4 bases had no gene match. The CDR3 region has the DNA TGTGCCAGCTCACCACCAACCGGGACAGGGGGCGGAAACACCATATATTTT. This codes for CASSPPTGTGGGNTIYF.

The genes are TRBV19 and TRBJ1-1; D remains ambiguous. The CDR3 length is 17 residues. Trimming removed 2 bases at V and 3 bases at J, with 19 bases between. Germline values: CDR1 LNHDA, CDR2 SQIVND (reference sequence). Here the CDR3 reads CASSIRRTTGGYTEAFF. In nucleotides, the CDR3 is TGTGCCAGTAGTATAAGGAGGACGACGGGAGGGTACACTGAAGCTTTCTTT.

CDR3 loop: CASSEEGRYSPLHF. For the CDR3, the DNA is TGTGCCAGCAGTGAAGAGGGGCGGTATTCACCCCTCCACTTT. The chain recombines TRBV2 with TRBJ1-6; the D gene is possibly TRBD1 (5 bases). This CDR3 is 14 amino acids long. The V gene's germline CDR1 is SNHLY and CDR2 FYNNEI. Trimming removed 1 base at V and 8 bases at J, with 9 bases between.

The J gene is TRBJ2-7, the V gene TRBV5-6, with a tentative D call TRBD1 (6 bases). V lost 3 bases to trimming and J lost 2 bases, with 15 bases between them. The CDR3 extends over 15 amino acids. Per germline, CDR1 SGHDT and CDR2 YYEEEE. CDR3 DNA sequence: TGTGCCAGCAGCTCCTGGGGGCTAGTAACCTACGAGCAGTACTTC. It yields the protein CASSSWGLVTYEQYF.

V and J are TRBV7-9 and TRBJ2-7; 8 nucleotides match TRBD1. CDR3 size: 12 residues. The germline CDR1 and CDR2 sequences are SEHNR and FQNEAQ (reference sequence). J lost 6 bases, V lost 4 bases, and 2 bases had no gene match. The CDR3 loop reads CASSSDRVEQYF. In DNA form, the CDR3 reads TGTGCCAGCAGCTCGGACAGGGTCGAGCAGTACTTC.

This clone appeared a single time. The chain couples TRBV9 to TRBJ1-3, with TRBD1 as a possible D gene (6 bases). The germline V gene has CDR1 SGDLS and CDR2 YYNGEE. This CDR3 is built from 16 residues. The germline V and J ends were trimmed by 0 bases and 0 bases, with 10 bases remaining between them. CDR3 region: CASSVVEGGSGNTIYF. The CDR3 nucleotides are TGTGCCAGCAGCGTAGTTGAAGGGGGCTCTGGAAACACCATATATTTT.

The chain links TRBV19 to TRBJ1-2; 7 positions agree with TRBD1. Germline CDR1 is LNHDA and CDR2 is SQIVND (reference sequence). There are 17 residues in the CDR3. The V segment lost 3 bases and the J segment 4 bases; nucleotides outside the gene matches: 14. The CDR3 spells CASSIQGGRETRYGYTF. CDR3 bases: TGTGCCAGTAGTATCCAGGGGGGTAGGGAAACGCGCTATGGCTACACCTTC. The variable domain in full, completed from reference TRBV19 and TRBJ1-2, reads DGGITQSPKYLFRKEGQNVTLSCEQNLNHDAMYWYRQDPGQGLRLIYYSQIVNDFQKGDIAEGYSVSREKKESFPLTVTSAQKNPTAFYLCASSIQGGRETRYGYTFGSGTRLTVV.

V and J are TRBV5-4 and TRBJ2-1, with D possibly matching TRBD2 (6 bases). This CDR3 region has 15 residues. Trimming left V 4 bases short and J 0 bases short, with 11 bases between. Germline CDR1 is SGHNT and CDR2 is YYREEE (reference sequence). The CDR3 DNA reads as TGTGCCAGCAGCCCCCTCGGGAGCTCCTACAATGAGCAGTTCTTC. Its translation: CASSPLGSSYNEQFF.

For the CDR3, the DNA is TGTGCCAGCAGCTTATGGAGAGCGGGAGTAGCAGATACGCAGTATTTT. Amino acid sequence: CASSLWRAGVADTQYF. This chain connects TRBV7-8 to TRBJ2-3; TRBD2 agrees at 8 bases. With V trimmed by 2 bases and J by 4 bases, 8 bases remained unmatched. The CDR3 has 16 amino acids. Germline V lookup: CDR1 SGHVS, CDR2 FQNEAQ.

This clone is a singleton in its sample. This chain joins TRBV3-1 (or the pseudogene TRBV3-2) and TRBJ2-5; D is undetermined. The CDR3 runs 14 residues. Germline CDR1 and CDR2: LGHDT and YNNKEL (reference sequence). V lost 0 bases and J lost 5, with 10 bases in between. The CDR3 reads CASSQESIEETQYF. The CDR3 DNA is TGTGCCAGCAGCCAAGAATCTATAGAGGAGACCCAGTACTTC.

This clone was counted only a few times. The gene calls are TRBV4-2 and TRBJ1-2; no reliable D call. Germline loops: CDR1 LGHNA, CDR2 YNFKEQ. The CDR3 is made up of 13 amino acids. Trimming removed 1 base at V and 8 bases at J, with 11 bases between. As DNA, the CDR3 is TGTGCCAGCAGCCAAGGTGTAGTGTGGGGCTACACCTTC. Translating gives CASSQGVVWGYTF.

The J gene is TRBJ1-1, the V gene TRBV5-1; D remains ambiguous. Per the germline V gene, CDR1 is SGHRS and CDR2 is YFSETQ. The germline V and J ends were trimmed by 0 bases and 0 bases, with 9 bases remaining between them. This CDR3 has 15 residues. The CDR3, as DNA: TGCGCCAGCAGCTTGGATACGGGGATGAACACTGAAGCTTTCTTT. This codes for CASSLDTGMNTEAFF.

The chain combines TRBV5-8 with TRBJ2-1, with 10 nucleotides matching TRBD2. Trimming removed 0 bases from V and 4 bases from J; junction bases left unmatched: 7. CDR1 and CDR2 from the germline V gene are SGHTS and YDEGEE. The CDR3 runs to 17 residues. The CDR3 DNA reads as TGTGCCAGCAGCTTGGACCTACTAGCGGGAAGGTACAATGAGCAGTTCTTC. It encodes CASSLDLLAGRYNEQFF.

V and J are TRBV15 and TRBJ2-5; D gene unclear. V was clipped by 1 base and J by 1 base, with 7 bases between them. The CDR3 runs to 14 residues. The V gene's germline CDR1 is LNHNV and CDR2 YYDKDF (reference sequence). As DNA, the CDR3 is TGTGCCACCAGCAGAGTAACAGTCCAAGAGACCCAGTACTTC. It yields the protein CATSRVTVQETQYF. Combining the CDR3 with reference TRBV15 and TRBJ2-5 gives the whole variable domain DAMVIQNPRYQVTQFGKPVTLSCSQTLNHNVMYWYQQKSSQAPKLLFHYYDKDFNNEADTPDNFQSRRPNTSFCFLDIRSPGLGDTAMYLCATSRVTVQETQYFGPGTRLLVL.